The 8 T cell receptor beta chains presented below share a single source sample, sequenced in a study of OX40 agonist ivuxolimab in advanced cancers. Generated by immunoSEQ multiplex PCR, the TCRdb table keeps only in-frame clones and is missing some. Found here are 4,500 to 6,500 clones, roughly 88% of them singletons; the top ten hold around 36%. The sample in question was CD4+ or CD8+ T cells sorted from blood, obtained in a trial of the OX40 agonist ivuxolimab. The receptor source for this set is an adult with an advanced solid tumor such as melanoma, head and neck, liver or kidney cancer.

This chain uses TRBV7-6 with TRBJ1-1, with a weak D call TRBD1 (6 bases). Germline V gene lookup returns CDR1 SGHVS and CDR2 FNYEAQ. The V and J ends lost 5 bases and 4 bases respectively, with 14 bases between them. This CDR3 region has 14 residues. CDR3 nucleotide sequence: TGTGCCAGCAGCGAGGGACACCGTGGCACTGAAGCTTTCTTT. Encoded protein: CASSEGHRGTEAFF.

The chain employs TRBV28 and TRBJ1-1, with D maybe TRBD1 (6 bases). From germline, CDR1 is MDHEN and CDR2 SYDVKM. There are 12 residues in the CDR3. Trimming left V 5 bases short and J 3 bases short, with 7 bases between. The CDR3 is CASSEGDTEAFF. CDR3 bases: TGTGCCAGCAGTGAGGGGGACACTGAAGCTTTCTTT.

The chain recombines TRBV5-6 with TRBJ2-5; the match to TRBD2 covers 8 bases. The CDR3 covers 14 residues. Losses at the gene ends were 0 bases for V and 5 bases for J; bases not matched to a gene: 3. Germline values: CDR1 SGHDT, CDR2 YYEEEE. CDR3 residues: CASSLGAGVETQYF. CDR3 sequence (DNA): TGTGCCAGCAGCTTGGGAGCGGGAGTTGAGACCCAGTACTTC.

V usage is TRBV28 and J usage is TRBJ1-1; D might be TRBD1 (5 bases). The germline V and J ends were trimmed by 10 bases and 1 base, with 19 bases remaining between them. Germline-derived CDR1 and CDR2 are MDHEN and SYDVKM. This CDR3 has 15 amino acids. The CDR3, as DNA: TGTGCCACTATCGGGCTAATGGGGGAGAACACTGAAGCTTTCTTT. The encoded protein is CATIGLMGENTEAFF.

This rearrangement joins TRBV19 to TRBJ1-1; D is uncertain. Trimming cost V 3 bases and J 1 base, with 12 bases left between them. Germline CDR1 and CDR2: LNHDA and SQIVND (reference sequence). This CDR3 has 15 residues. The CDR3 sequence: CASSIGDGPNTEAFF. The CDR3 nucleotides read TGTGCCAGTAGTATCGGCGATGGGCCGAACACTGAAGCTTTCTTT.

The CDR3 DNA is TGTGCCAGCAGCTTAGGCCAGGGAGATGTAAGGGAGCAGTACTTC. This codes for CASSLGQGDVREQYF. The chain carries TRBV7-6 and TRBJ2-7; either TRBD1 or TRBD2 may supply D (5 bases each). The CDR3 totals 15 residues. The ends were cut back, 1 base at V and 7 bases at J, with 17 bases in the middle. CDR1 and CDR2 from the germline V gene are SGHVS and FNYEAQ.

This clone is medium-sized within its sample. Compared with germline, one end of the junction differs, possibly owing to a read error. The J gene is TRBJ2-3, the V gene TRBV6-5; no reliable D call. The CDR3 is 12 residues long. The germline gives CDR1 MNHEY, CDR2 SVGAGI. CDR3 DNA sequence: TGTGCCGGCAGTATTAGCACAGATACGCAGTATTTT. It yields the protein CAGSISTDTQYF.

This clone was seen once. This rearrangement joins TRBV28 to TRBJ1-5, with 9 bases fitting TRBD1. With 6 bases clipped from V and 3 bases from J, the junction kept 3 bases outside the gene matches. This CDR3 is 14 amino acids long. Germline lookup yields CDR1 MDHEN and CDR2 SYDVKM. CDR3 sequence reads: CASSRTGANQPQHF. CDR3 in DNA: TGTGCCAGCAGCCGGACAGGGGCCAATCAGCCCCAGCATTTT.